The sequence of this T cell receptor (beta chain) was determined in a study of cytomegalovirus exposure and HLA in healthy donors. Study-level points and caveats: A previous analysis found most TCR beta V segments productive roughly 90% or roughly 30% of the time. An analysis was carried out later, and it reportedly showed fewer N-insertions in an Asian-associated ancestry cluster than the approximately 610-donor mean. Common viral pathogens (according to a later analysis) appeared linked to several of the most significant clusters.

About this clone itself: Its cognate antigen is unknown.

There are 14 residues in the CDR3. The germline V gene has CDR1 SNHLY and CDR2 FYNNEI. V lost 6 bases to trimming and J lost 4 bases; unmatched junction nucleotides: 6. Primers for the PCR totalled 60 Vbeta and 13 Jbeta. Only in-frame clones appear in the TCRdb table, and some are missing; sequencing was by immunoSEQ multiplex PCR. The sample shows 200,000 or so clones, roughly 84% of them seen only once. The specimen sequenced was PBMCs. J is TRBJ2-1 and V is TRBV2; 7 bases are a match to TRBD2. The TCR was taken from a girl under three years old in good health and CMV-seronegative. The CDR3 nucleotides read TGTGCCAGCAGAGACAGACTAGCATACAATGAGCAGTTCTTC. Translation gives CASRDRLAYNEQFF.